This record looks at one T cell receptor beta chain sequence and its context. This clone was counted only a few times. Which antigen it targets is not known. Per-base qualities were not stored, and no clone one base away is much larger. This specimen belongs to a study of shared clonotypes between healthy human individuals (dated by TCRdb to about 2020). For the study in its entirety: The cohort included a few men and a couple of women between 18 and 49 years of age. For each donor, CD4 naive and CD4 memory were each given three plates, CD8 naive was given two plates, and CD8 memory was given one plate. To estimate repertoire size and how much clonotypes are shared between individuals, the study performed deep sequencing of blood TCR repertoires from roughly five healthy adults. To increase sequencing depth and limit assay-specific biases, TCR repertoire library preparation and sequencing were carried out by different laboratories using diverse techniques. Leukapheresis yielded between about 0.85 and 9 billion PBMCs per donor.

The donors were healthy, HIV-negative adults who had no recently reported acute infections or vaccinations. All donors were Caucasian adults living in Nashville, Tennessee, USA. Magnetic negative selection was used to enrich CD4+ T cells, after which naive cells were positively selected on CD45RA and the negative fraction became the memory subset. Blood was obtained by leukapheresis, after which PBMCs were separated by Ficoll-Histopaque density gradient centrifugation and cryopreserved in liquid nitrogen vapor phase. Analytical flow cytometry was used to check the purity and quantity of every magnetically sorted T cell population. Genomic DNA was isolated from each sorted fraction and quantified by UV absorbance on a Nanodrop 2000c. The full study reports these points: Because the study included only a small number of donors, the genetic and exposure-history diversity represented was limited. Pairwise subsampling indicated that sequencing depth was expected to affect the degree of clonotype sharing among donors. Across four donors, roughly 5.1% of naive CD4, 3% to 3.5% of naive CD8, around 2.1% of memory CD4, and approximately 0.4% of memory CD8 clonotypes were shared. Sampling was restricted to blood, and TCR repertoires in tissue are likely to differ from TCR repertoires in blood. Compared with non-shared clonotypes, clonotypes shared by all four sorted-subset donors had higher generation probabilities. Even with the large sequencing depth, rarefaction of the sorted-subset datasets indicated that sequencing was incomplete. Naive subsets generally had larger estimated clonotype richness than memory subsets.

TCR CDR3 regions were amplified from genomic DNA by multiplex PCR using the deep immunoSEQ assay. Extracted genomic DNA from each cell subset was distributed evenly across all wells of several immunoSEQ 96-well plates, and each plate was treated as a replicate. Each replicate PCR for sorted subsets received around 200 ng genomic DNA, equal to roughly 29,000 T cell genomes. Purified libraries were quantified with a Qubit 3.0 fluorometer, sized on a Bioanalyzer 2100, and re-quantified with the KAPA Library Quantification kit. Every immunoSEQ 96-well plate was sequenced on a dedicated single-read 150-cycle Illumina NextSeq 550 flow cell. As for the authors' bioinformatics: Because the immunoSEQ output held only junctional sequences and lacked quality scores, the filtering could not match the filtering applied to full-length reads. To assign V/J genes and CDR3, sequences were annotated against IMGT germline references using PyIR, a Python wrapper for IgBLAST v1.9. Reads were filtered out if the reads had weak V/J assignments (E-value above 1e-6), no CDR3, stop codons, out-of-frame junctions, or ambiguous translated residues. V3J clonotypes were defined as sequences sharing the same inferred V gene, J gene, and CDR3 amino acid sequence. The percentage overlap between two repertoires was calculated by dividing the number of shared unique clonotypes by the size of the smaller repertoire. Richness of each repertoire was evaluated using RTK rarefaction, the Chao1 estimator, and Recon v2.1 estimates of unobserved clonotypes. Generation probabilities were computed with OLGA for all TCRbeta clonotypes obtained by the gDNA method from a handful of donors. TCRdb took this table from immuneACCESS and kept in-frame rearrangements with V and J called. Such tables lack part of the clones; where checked against another copy, unresolved V genes explain under half of the gap, and the rest is unexplained. The V and J calls and the clone size are those of that table, but D and trimming were determined from the DNA. Here the sample has roughly 330,000 clones; 74% occur a single time. The top ten clones comprise about 9.3% of the sample.

This TCR was sampled from a man younger than 40 in good health. Sequencing was performed on memory CD4+ T cells sorted from blood. The cell subset or site label for this specimen denotes: CD45RA-negative fraction.

The nucleotide sequence is TGTGCCAGCAGTGAATCAGGTGGGGAGCAGTACTTC. This codes for CASSESGGEQYF. The chain is assembled from TRBV25-1 and TRBJ2-7, with an unclear D gene assignment. V loses 1 base of germline sequence and J loses 7 bases, and the interval between the two ends is 8 bases. Reading from cysteine to phenylalanine, the CDR3 counts 12 amino acids. Only CDR3 DNA remains: 36 bases, in frame from the first base. The germline V gene gives CDR1 as MGHDK and CDR2 as SYGVNS.